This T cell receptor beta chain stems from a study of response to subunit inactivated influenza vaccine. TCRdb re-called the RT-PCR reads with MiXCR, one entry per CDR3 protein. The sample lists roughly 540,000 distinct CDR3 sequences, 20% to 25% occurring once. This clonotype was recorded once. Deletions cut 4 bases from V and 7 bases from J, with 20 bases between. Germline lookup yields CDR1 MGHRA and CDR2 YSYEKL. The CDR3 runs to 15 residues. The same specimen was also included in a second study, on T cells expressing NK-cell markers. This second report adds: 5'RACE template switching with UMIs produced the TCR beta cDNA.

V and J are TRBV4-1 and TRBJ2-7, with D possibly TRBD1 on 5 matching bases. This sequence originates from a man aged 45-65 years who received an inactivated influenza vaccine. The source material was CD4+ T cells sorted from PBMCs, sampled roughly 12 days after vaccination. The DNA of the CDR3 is TGCGCCAGCAGCCGTGTTGGACACCGCGACGGTGAGCAGTACTTC. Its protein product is CASSRVGHRDGEQYF.